The present TCR beta chain was sequenced within a study of cytomegalovirus exposure and HLA in healthy donors. The PCR had 60 Vbeta and 13 Jbeta primers. Clones were sequenced by immunoSEQ multiplex PCR, and TCRdb holds only the in-frame ones, with some missing. The profile shows 140,000 to 150,000 clones, approximately 80% of them singletons. The CDR3 runs to 15 residues. Trimming cost V 4 bases and J 2 bases; bases outside gene matches: 5. The germline V gene encodes CDR1 LGHNA and CDR2 YSLEER. This clone was observed a handful of times. The chain has TRBV4-3 and TRBJ2-1, with TRBD2 identical over 7 bases. Sequencing used PBMCs. This sequence was found in a woman in her sixties or seventies in good health and CMV-seropositive. CDR3: CASSPGGIAYNEQFF. CDR3 sequence (DNA): TGCGCCAGCAGCCCCGGGGGGATCGCCTACAATGAGCAGTTCTTC.